This is a list of T cell receptor beta chains from one sample in a study of Graves' ophthalmopathy and Graves' hyperthyroidism. TCRdb re-analysed the multiplex PCR reads in MiXCR, keeping a single row per CDR3 protein. Seen here are about half a million distinct CDR3 sequences, around 14% observed once, and the top ten hold approximately 9.8%. Sequenced material: blood. These receptors all stem from a woman in her 30s with Graves' ophthalmopathy. CDR3s include the opening cysteine and the closing phenylalanine or tryptophan. Each record gives: CDR3 length, V gene, J gene, D gene, clone size, CDR3 protein, CDR3 DNA. A D gene is named only where the DNA matches it firmly. A row's size may be missing; if present it is once, few, many or a size class.

>15|TRBV5-1|TRBJ1-4|NA|few
CASSLGQGFNEKLFF
TGCGCCAGCAGCTTGGGCCAGGGGTTTAATGAAAAACTGTTTTTT
>16|TRBV4-1|TRBJ1-5|NA|few
CASSQVLEGVDRPQHF
TGCGCCAGCAGCCAAGTCTTAGAGGGAGTAGATCGTCCCCAGCATTTT
>14|TRBV7-2|TRBJ2-3|NA|NA
CASSFPSATDTQYF
TGTGCCAGCAGCTTCCCTTCCGCTACAGATACGCAGTATTTT
>12|TRBV28|TRBJ2-7|NA|few
CASAPGHNEQYF
TGTGCCAGCGCCCCGGGGCACAACGAGCAGTACTTC
>15|TRBV6-1|TRBJ2-7|TRBD1|few
CASSPYRGLSYEQYF
TGTGCCAGCAGTCCGTACAGGGGTCTCTCCTACGAGCAGTACTTC
>14|TRBV6-1|TRBJ2-7|NA|NA
CASSASVGPYEQYF
TGTGCCAGCAGTGCGAGCGTTGGTCCCTACGAGCAGTACTTC
>15|TRBV18|TRBJ1-2|TRBD1|many
CASSKTGTGLLGYTF
TGTGCCAGCTCAAAAACCGGGACAGGGTTACTTGGCTACACCTTC
>15|TRBV20-1|TRBJ2-2|NA|few
CSARARAGAAGELFF
TGCAGTGCTAGGGCCAGGGCAGGGGCCGCCGGGGAGCTGTTTTTT
>14|TRBV18|TRBJ2-6|NA|many
CASSPGSGANVLTF
TGCGCCAGCAGCCCCGGATCTGGGGCCAACGTCCTGACTTTC
>13|TRBV12-5|TRBJ1-2|NA|many
CASALTDNYGYTF
TGTGCTAGTGCTCTGACAGATAACTATGGCTACACCTTC
>18|TRBV3-1|TRBJ1-2|TRBD1|many
CASSQGTGGISSNYGYTF
TGTGCCAGCAGCCAAGGGACAGGGGGCATATCTTCTAACTATGGCTACACCTTC
>13|TRBV12-3/TRBV12-4|TRBJ2-4|NA|many
CASRTHERDIQYF
TGTGCCAGCAGAACACACGAAAGGGACATTCAGTACTTC
>17|TRBV20-1|TRBJ2-2|TRBD2|many
CSARDQWASGHTGELFF
TGCAGTGCTAGAGATCAATGGGCTAGCGGACACACCGGGGAGCTGTTTTTT
>14|TRBV5-1|TRBJ1-2|NA|many
CASSFGPTFYGYTF
TGCGCCAGCAGCTTTGGTCCAACCTTCTATGGCTACACCTTC
>14|TRBV3-1|TRBJ1-1|TRBD1|many
CASSPLPDRGSAFF
TGTGCCAGCAGCCCCCTTCCTGACAGGGGATCAGCTTTCTTT
>14|TRBV6-1|TRBJ1-5|NA|many
CAIKDYQGNQPQHF
TGTGCCATCAAGGACTATCAGGGCAATCAGCCCCAGCATTTT
>13|TRBV28|TRBJ1-1|NA|NA
CASRIAMNTEAFF
TGTGCCAGCAGAATAGCTATGAACACTGAAGCTTTCTTT
>18|TRBV4-1|TRBJ2-2|TRBD2|few
CASSQDGRGAADTGELFF
TGCGCCAGCAGCCAAGACGGGCGGGGGGCCGCGGACACCGGGGAGCTGTTTTTT
>16|TRBV12-3/TRBV12-4|TRBJ1-5|NA|many
CASSRYGTDSNQPQHF
TGTGCCAGCAGTCGATACGGGACGGATAGCAATCAGCCCCAGCATTTT
>9|TRBV29-1|TRBJ2-4|NA|few
CSVEHIQYF
TGCAGCGTTGAACACATTCAGTACTTC
>14|TRBV6-1|TRBJ1-2|TRBD1|NA
CASARGQGYDGYTF
TGTGCCAGCGCTAGGGGACAGGGGTACGATGGCTACACCTTC
>13|TRBV11-1|TRBJ1-2|NA|NA
CASSSTGFYGYTF
TGTGCCAGCAGCTCCACAGGGTTCTATGGCTACACCTTC
>17|TRBV19|TRBJ2-7|NA|NA
CASSTSGRGHTDYEQYF
TGTGCCAGTAGTACGTCGGGACGGGGGCACACGGACTACGAGCAGTACTTC
>12|TRBV12-3/TRBV12-4|TRBJ2-7|NA|many
CASSSGVTEQYF
TGTGCCAGCAGTTCCGGGGTGACCGAGCAGTACTTC
>13|TRBV20-1|TRBJ2-5|TRBD2|many
CSARALAEETQYF
TGCAGTGCTAGAGCACTAGCGGAAGAGACCCAGTACTTC
>16|TRBV6-5|TRBJ2-7|TRBD1|many
CASSYSFGQGAGEQYF
TGTGCCAGCAGTTACTCCTTTGGACAGGGGGCCGGGGAGCAGTACTTC
>15|TRBV28|TRBJ1-6|NA|many
CASSRQKNNNSPLHF
TGTGCCAGCAGCAGACAAAAAAACAATAATTCACCCCTCCACTTT
>12|TRBV14|TRBJ2-7|NA|many
CASSQEDLEQYF
TGTGCCAGCAGCCAAGAAGATTTGGAACAGTACTTC
>13|TRBV10-3|TRBJ2-2|NA|many
CAISETEAGELFF
TGTGCCATCAGTGAGACGGAGGCCGGGGAGCTGTTTTTT
>12|TRBV6-1|TRBJ1-1|NA|NA
CASSVGLSEAFF
TGTGCCAGCAGTGTGGGACTGAGTGAAGCTTTCTTT
>14|TRBV12-3/TRBV12-4|TRBJ1-1|NA|NA
CASITGPRNTEAFF
TGTGCCAGCATCACCGGGCCCCGTAACACTGAAGCTTTCTTT
>16|TRBV12-3/TRBV12-4|TRBJ1-6|NA|many
CASTFRDRPFNSPLHF
TGTGCCAGCACCTTCCGGGACCGCCCCTTCAATTCACCCCTCCACTTT
>13|TRBV29-1|TRBJ1-1|NA|many
CSVSPARNTEAFF
TGCAGCGTTTCCCCAGCTCGGAACACTGAAGCTTTCTTT
>15|TRBV12-3/TRBV12-4|TRBJ1-1|NA|many
CASSLSKFSYTEAFF
TGTGCCAGCAGTTTAAGTAAATTTAGTTACACTGAAGCTTTCTTT
>17|TRBV2|TRBJ2-4|NA|NA
CASSELFEWTAKNIKYF
TGTGCCAGCAGTGAGTTGTTCGAGTGGACAGCCAAAAACATTAAGTACTTC